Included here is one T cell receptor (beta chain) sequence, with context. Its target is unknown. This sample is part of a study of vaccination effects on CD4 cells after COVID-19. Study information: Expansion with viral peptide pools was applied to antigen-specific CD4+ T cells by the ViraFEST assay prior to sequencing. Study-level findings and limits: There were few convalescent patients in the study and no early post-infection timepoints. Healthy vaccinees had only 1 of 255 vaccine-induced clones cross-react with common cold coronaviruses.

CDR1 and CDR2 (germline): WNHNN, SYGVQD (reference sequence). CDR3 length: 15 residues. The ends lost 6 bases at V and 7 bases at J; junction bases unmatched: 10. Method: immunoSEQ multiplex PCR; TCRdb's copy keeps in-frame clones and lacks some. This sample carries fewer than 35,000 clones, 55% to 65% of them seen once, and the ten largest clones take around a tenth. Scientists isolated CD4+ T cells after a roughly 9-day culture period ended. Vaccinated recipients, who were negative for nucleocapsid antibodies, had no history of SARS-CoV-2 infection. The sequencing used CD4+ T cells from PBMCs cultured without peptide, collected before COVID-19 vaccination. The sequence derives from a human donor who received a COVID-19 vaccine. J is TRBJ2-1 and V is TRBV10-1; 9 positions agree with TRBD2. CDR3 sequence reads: CASSNGLAGKNEQFF. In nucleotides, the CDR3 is TGCGCCAGCAGCAATGGGCTAGCGGGGAAAAATGAGCAGTTCTTC.